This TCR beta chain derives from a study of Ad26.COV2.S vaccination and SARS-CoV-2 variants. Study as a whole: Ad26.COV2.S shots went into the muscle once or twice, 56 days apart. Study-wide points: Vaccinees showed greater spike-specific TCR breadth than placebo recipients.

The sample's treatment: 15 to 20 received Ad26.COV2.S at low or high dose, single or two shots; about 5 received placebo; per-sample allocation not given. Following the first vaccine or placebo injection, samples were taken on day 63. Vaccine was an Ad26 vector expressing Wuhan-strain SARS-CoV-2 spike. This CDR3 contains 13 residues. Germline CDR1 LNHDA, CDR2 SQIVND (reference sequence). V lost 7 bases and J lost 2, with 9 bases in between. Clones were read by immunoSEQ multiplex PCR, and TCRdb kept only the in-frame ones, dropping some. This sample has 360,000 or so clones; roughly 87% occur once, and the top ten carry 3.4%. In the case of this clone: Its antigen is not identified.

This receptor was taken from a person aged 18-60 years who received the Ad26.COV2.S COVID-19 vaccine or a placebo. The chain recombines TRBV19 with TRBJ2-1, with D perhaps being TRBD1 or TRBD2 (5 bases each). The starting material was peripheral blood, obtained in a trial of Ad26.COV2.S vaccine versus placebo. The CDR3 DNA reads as TGTGCCAGTAATACGGGACCCTACAATGAGCAGTTCTTC. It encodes CASNTGPYNEQFF. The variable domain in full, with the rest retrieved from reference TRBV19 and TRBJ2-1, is DGGITQSPKYLFRKEGQNVTLSCEQNLNHDAMYWYRQDPGQGLRLIYYSQIVNDFQKGDIAEGYSVSREKKESFPLTVTSAQKNPTAFYLCASNTGPYNEQFFGPGTRLTVL.